This T cell receptor beta chain was obtained from a study of blood T cell repertoires in COVID-19 (TCRdb year 2020). Context from the whole study: Samples covering the acute and convalescent phases of COVID-19 were provided by collaborators in the United States, Italy and Spain. The prospective study material was composed of cDNA or gDNA derived from T cells, B-cell-depleted T cells, or PBMCs. The dataset comprised deeply sampled blood TCRbeta repertoires from subjects exposed to, actively infected with, or recovered from COVID-19. The repertoires were made available in a free public database intended to serve as a resource for research on the immune response to SARS-CoV-2. The samples were drawn from the first 160 participants of the ongoing ImmuneRACE study and from over a thousand subjects provided by 6 global collaborators. Sample metadata almost always included a de-identified subject ID, COVID-19 status, age in years and sex. Where available, HLA class I and class II types were obtained from metadata supplied by the sample provider rather than from assay-based typing. The paper's findings and limits, for the study overall: How much clinical and demographic metadata was included differed by source and by participant, and the metadata was provided uncurated.

Details on this clone: The antigen this receptor binds is unknown. Base qualities are not provided; no much larger clone lies one nucleotide away.

Its CDR3 holds 14 amino acids, cysteine through phenylalanine. Here the CDR3 DNA is all that survives: 42 bases in frame from base 1. CDR1 and CDR2, per the germline V gene, are MNHEY and SVGAGI. The V end gives up 5 bases and the J end 4 bases, leaving 3 bases in the junction not matched to a gene. Each collaborating institution followed its own protocols to collect whole blood in K2EDTA tubes. For TCRbeta analysis, collaborator samples were shipped as frozen whole blood, as isolated PBMCs, or as DNA extracted from either sample type. The immunoSEQ Assay, a bias-controlled multiplex PCR, was used to amplify TCRbeta CDR3 regions from genomic DNA. Per the original workflow: The number of nucleated cells in each sample was estimated by amplification of reference gene primers within the assay. Sequence reads were collapsed and filtered to measure the absolute abundance of every unique TCRbeta CDR3 rearrangement. Productive Simpson clonality was computed per sample as the square root of Simpson's diversity index over productive rearrangements. Here the immuneACCESS table is served through TCRdb, limited to in-frame sequences with V and J called. Missing clones are a known gap in these copies; in checked studies unresolved V genes cover under half, and the rest lacks a known reason. That table supplies the V and J calls and clone size; D and trimming were determined from the DNA. The sample table records 450,000 to 500,000 clones; approximately 83% of these occur just once. Of the sample, approximately 3% falls within the top ten clones.

This clonotype was obtained from a human donor in a cohort sampled during active COVID-19. Recombination linked TRBV6-5 to TRBJ2-1, with 9 bases in between that match TRBD2. The source material was peripheral blood. The DNA sequence follows: TGTGCCAGCAGTCAGCGGGAGGCGTACAATGAGCAGTTCTTC. It encodes CASSQREAYNEQFF.